Listed here are 26 T cell receptor beta chains from one sample, sequenced in a study of blood T cell repertoires in COVID-19. Sequenced by immunoSEQ multiplex PCR; TCRdb stores in-frame clones only, minus some. The sample has tens of thousands of clones; about 83% are singletons. Sequenced sample: peripheral blood. These receptors were obtained from a human donor with active COVID-19. The donor label of this sample is uncertain.

The chain has TRBV28 and TRBJ2-5, with TRBD2 as a possible D gene (6 bases). The ends were cut back, 2 bases at V and 5 bases at J, with 15 bases in the middle. CDR3 length equals 15 residues. In germline, CDR1 is MDHEN, CDR2 SYDVKM. CDR3 region: CASSLVGSGGETQYF. The CDR3 DNA is TGTGCCAGCAGTTTAGTCGGGAGTGGGGGGGAGACCCAGTACTTC. The full variable domain, its missing parts supplied by reference TRBV28 and TRBJ2-5, is DVKVTQSSRYLVKRTGEKVFLECVQDMDHENMFWYRQDPGLGLRLIYFSYDVKMKEKGDIPEGYSVSREKKERFSLILESASTNQTSMYLCASSLVGSGGETQYFGPGTRLLVL.

The genes are TRBV3-1 (or the pseudogene TRBV3-2) and TRBJ2-1; the match to TRBD1 covers 10 bases. This CDR3 has 14 residues. Per the germline V gene, CDR1 is LGHDT and CDR2 is YNNKEL (reference sequence). Losses at the gene ends were 7 bases for V and 6 bases for J; bases not matched to a gene: 6. CDR3 in amino acids: CASTRGQGSNEQFF. The CDR3 bases are TGTGCCAGCACCCGGGGACAGGGGAGCAATGAGCAGTTCTTC.

The rearrangement uses TRBV21-1 and TRBJ2-4; the DNA was not used to check the table's D call, TRBD2. TRBV21-1 is classified as a pseudogene. The CDR3 runs 17 residues. The CDR3 DNA reads as TGTGCCAGCAGCATACCGGGTAGCGGGAGTTGGAAAAACATTCAGTACTTC. Translation: CASSIPGSGSWKNIQYF.

This chain connects TRBV19 to TRBJ2-2, with 7 bases aligning to TRBD1. CDR3 length: 14 residues. Germline trimming cut 4 bases from V and 4 bases from J; bases unmatched to any gene: 3. The V gene's germline CDR1 is LNHDA and CDR2 SQIVND (reference sequence). CDR3 bases: TGTGCCAGTAGTAGGGGACAGCTCACCGGGGAGCTGTTTTTT. As protein: CASSRGQLTGELFF.

The chain combines TRBV4-2 with TRBJ2-7; D possibly corresponds to TRBD2 (8 bases). Deletions cut 0 bases from V and 6 bases from J, with 15 bases between. This CDR3 has 15 amino acids. Germline V lookup: CDR1 LGHNA, CDR2 YNFKEQ. CDR3 residues: CASSQEDGRGLEQYF. The CDR3 DNA is TGTGCCAGCAGCCAAGAGGACGGGAGGGGGCTCGAGCAGTACTTC.

This clone came up a few times. The gene calls are TRBV6-6 and TRBJ1-6; TRBD1 is a possible D gene (5 bases). This CDR3 is built from 15 residues. Between the trimmed V and J ends, which lost 5 bases and 6 bases, there was a span of 14 bases. Germline V lookup: CDR1 MNHNY, CDR2 SVGAGI (reference sequence). The DNA for the CDR3 is TGTGCCAGCAGTGCCGTTTCAGGGTCTAATTCACCCCTCCACTTT. Translation: CASSAVSGSNSPLHF.

J is TRBJ1-2 and V is TRBV6-5; 8 nucleotides line up with TRBD1. The V gene end was trimmed by 9 bases and the J gene end by 5 bases; junction bases not matched to a gene: 8. The CDR3 spans 13 residues. CDR1 and CDR2 (germline): MNHEY, SVGAGI. CDR3 DNA: TGTGCCAGTCAAGCAGGGGGCGTTTATGGCTACACCTTC. Translation: CASQAGGVYGYTF.

This chain joins TRBV10-3 and TRBJ2-1, with 7 bases fitting TRBD2. Germline V gene data show CDR1 as ENHRY and CDR2 as SYGVKD. With 3 bases clipped from V and 0 bases from J, the junction kept 8 bases outside the gene matches. The CDR3 has 17 residues. As DNA, the CDR3 is TGTGCCATCAGTGATCCCCCCGGCGGGAGCTCCTACAATGAGCAGTTCTTC. This codes for CAISDPPGGSSYNEQFF.

The rearrangement joins TRBV19 to TRBJ2-5; D not resolved. The CDR3 has 14 amino acids. The germline V gene encodes CDR1 LNHDA and CDR2 SQIVND (reference sequence). The V end lost 6 bases, the J end lost 4 bases, and 15 bases lay between the germline ends. The chain's CDR3 is CASSNTERGETQYF. The CDR3 DNA reads as TGTGCCAGTAGCAACACTGAGCGAGGAGAGACCCAGTACTTC.

This clone was detected once. The chain has TRBV5-1 and TRBJ2-3; D unclear. This CDR3 contains 15 residues. The V end was cut by 3 bases, the J end by 0 bases, with 11 bases between. The germline gives CDR1 SGHRS, CDR2 YFSETQ. The CDR3 reads CASSYWQSSTDTQYF. Here the CDR3 DNA reads TGCGCCAGCAGCTATTGGCAGTCAAGCACAGATACGCAGTATTTT. The full variable domain, with the rest looked up from reference TRBV5-1 and TRBJ2-3, is KAGVTQTPRYLIKTRGQQVTLSCSPISGHRSVSWYQQTPGQGLQFLFEYFSETQRNKGNFPGRFSGRQFSNSRSEMNVSTLELGDSALYLCASSYWQSSTDTQYFGPGTRLTVL.

The rearrangement joins TRBV30 to TRBJ2-5; TRBD1 is a possible D gene (5 bases). V was clipped by 4 bases and J by 1 base, with 7 bases between them. The CDR3 is made up of 12 amino acids. The germline CDR1 and CDR2 sequences are GTSNPN and SVGIG (reference sequence). Written as DNA, the CDR3 is TGTGCCTGGACTGGGGCCCAAGAGACCCAGTACTTC. Residues: CAWTGAQETQYF.

The rearrangement uses TRBV29-1 and TRBJ1-1; D is possibly TRBD1 (6 bases). Germline CDR1 SQVTM, CDR2 ANQGSEA. V gave up 5 bases and J gave up 1 base, with 8 bases separating them. The CDR3 loop spans 12 amino acids. CDR3 DNA sequence: TGCAGCGTTAGACAGGAGAACACTGAAGCTTTCTTT. Its protein product is CSVRQENTEAFF. Complete variable domain (other parts from reference TRBV29-1 and TRBJ1-1): SAVISQKPSRDICQRGTSLTIQCQVDSQVTMMFWYRQQPGQSLTLIATANQGSEATYESGFVIDKFPISRPNLTFSTLTVSNMSPEDSSIYLCSVRQENTEAFFGQGTRLTVV.

The rearrangement joins TRBV29-1 to TRBJ1-1; 7 bases fit TRBD1. This CDR3 is built from 12 residues. With 4 bases clipped from V and 6 bases from J, the junction kept 5 bases outside the gene matches. Germline V gene lookup returns CDR1 SQVTM and CDR2 ANQGSEA. The CDR3 nucleotides are TGCAGCGTTGGCGGCAGGGGGGCTGAAGCTTTCTTT. Encoded protein: CSVGGRGAEAFF.

J is TRBJ2-6 and V is TRBV11-3; D perhaps matches TRBD1 (5 bases). CDR3 length equals 15 residues. V lost 5 bases and J lost 2, with 10 bases in between. CDR1 is SGHNT and CDR2 is YENEEA in the germline V gene. The CDR3 here is CASSLQGPGANVLTF. CDR3 nucleotides: TGTGCCAGCAGCCTTCAGGGCCCTGGGGCCAACGTCCTGACTTTC.

The rearrangement uses TRBV19 and TRBJ2-2; 8 nucleotides line up with TRBD2. The CDR3 length is 16 residues. Germline lookup yields CDR1 LNHDA and CDR2 SQIVND (reference sequence). V was clipped by 7 bases and J by 4 bases; unmatched bases: 11. The CDR3 nucleotides are TGTGCCAGTACCTATTCAGGAGGGACTAGCACCGGGGAGCTGTTTTTT. This gives the protein CASTYSGGTSTGELFF.

The rearrangement uses TRBV5-4 and TRBJ2-4; D is unclear. Trimming shortened V by 0 bases and J by 4 bases, and 8 bases separated the two germline ends. Germline CDR1 reads SGHNT; CDR2 reads YYREEE (reference sequence). The CDR3 runs to 14 residues. CDR3 sequence (DNA): TGTGCCAGCAGCTTGGGGTCTAGGAAAAACATTCAGTACTTC. It is translated as CASSLGSRKNIQYF.

V is TRBV7-9 and J is TRBJ2-3; D call uncertain. Trimming left V 5 bases short and J 0 bases short, with 21 bases between. This CDR3 comprises 18 residues. Germline loops: CDR1 SEHNR, CDR2 FQNEAQ (reference sequence). The CDR3, as DNA: TGTGCCAGCAGCACTAACCCCCTCGCAGACTCTAGCACAGATACGCAGTATTTT. Protein sequence: CASSTNPLADSSTDTQYF.

This clone has only one observation. The V call is TRBV11-2, the J call TRBJ2-3; maybe TRBD1 (5 bases). Germline values: CDR1 SGHAT, CDR2 FQNNGV. This CDR3 has 13 residues. Deletions cut 3 bases from V and 8 bases from J, with 12 bases between. CDR3 sequence (DNA): TGTGCCAGCAGCTTGGGGCCGGACGGTACGCAGTATTTT. Its protein is CASSLGPDGTQYF.

This clone came up once. The CDR3 region has the DNA TGTGCCAGCGCCGGGACAGTCAACACCGGGGAGCTGTTTTTT. Translation gives CASAGTVNTGELFF. V and J are TRBV27 and TRBJ2-2; 7 positions agree with TRBD1. The ends lost 8 bases at V and 2 bases at J; junction bases unmatched: 5. Germline values: CDR1 MNHEY, CDR2 SMNVEV (reference sequence). CDR3 length: 14 residues.

The J gene is TRBJ1-2, the V gene TRBV19; D unclear. There are 13 residues in the CDR3. Germline V gene sequence: CDR1 LNHDA, CDR2 SQIVND (reference sequence). V lost 4 bases, J lost 8 bases, and 14 bases lay in between. CDR3 residues: CASSSIDLRGYTF. In DNA, the CDR3 is TGTGCCAGTAGTAGCATTGACCTGAGGGGCTACACCTTC.

V usage is TRBV7-8 and J usage is TRBJ1-5, with D perhaps TRBD1 (6 bases). Trimming stripped 5 bases from V and 7 bases from J, with 21 bases between. The CDR3 spans 16 residues. Looked up from germline, CDR1 is SGHVS and CDR2 is FQNEAQ. The CDR3 DNA reads TGTGCCAGCAGCCCCGGCGGGGGGGCGAATAACCAGCCCCAGCATTTT. Translating gives CASSPGGGANNQPQHF.

This clone appeared a few times. The V call is TRBV28, the J call TRBJ2-5; no firm D call. Germline lookup yields CDR1 MDHEN and CDR2 SYDVKM. This CDR3 comprises 13 residues. The V end lost 1 base, the J end lost 2 bases, and 5 bases lay between the germline ends. Here the CDR3 DNA reads TGTGCCAGCAGTTTATTTCGGCAAGAGACCCAGTACTTC. It translates to CASSLFRQETQYF.

In this sample, this clone turned up once. The gene calls are TRBV30 and TRBJ2-7; the D gene is possibly TRBD1 (6 bases). The CDR3 sequence is 12 residues long. Germline CDR1 is GTSNPN and CDR2 is SVGIG (reference sequence). V lost 2 bases and J lost 5, with 10 bases in between. DNA of the CDR3: TGTGCCTGGAGTTCACAGGGAGACGAGCAGTACTTC. It codes for CAWSSQGDEQYF.

The chain is built from TRBV4-2 and TRBJ1-2, with 8 bases aligning to TRBD1. Germline trimming cut 5 bases from V and 4 bases from J; bases unmatched to any gene: 12. CDR3 size: 16 residues. Germline V gene sequence: CDR1 LGHNA, CDR2 YNFKEQ. The CDR3 sequence is CASSSGGDRIGYGYTF. The DNA of the CDR3 is TGTGCCAGCAGCAGCGGGGGGGACAGGATCGGCTATGGCTACACCTTC.

V usage is TRBV19 and J usage is TRBJ1-1, with 9 bases that match TRBD1. This CDR3 has 15 residues. CDR1 is LNHDA, CDR2 SQIVND, per germline (reference sequence). With V trimmed by 1 base and J by 8 bases, 8 bases remained unmatched. CDR3 loop: CASSIGRTDRGEAFF. The CDR3 DNA reads TGTGCCAGTAGTATAGGTAGAACCGACAGGGGGGAAGCTTTCTTT.

The chain uses TRBV20-1 and TRBJ1-4; D is unclear. The CDR3 sequence is 11 residues long. Per the germline V gene, CDR1 is DFQATT and CDR2 is SNEGSKA (reference sequence). V lost 6 bases, J lost 8 bases, and 10 bases lay in between. CDR3 protein: CSARFGEKLFF. DNA for the CDR3: TGCAGTGCCCGCTTCGGGGAAAAACTGTTTTTT.